One sample yielded the 28 T cell receptor beta chains listed below, sequenced in a study of cytomegalovirus exposure and HLA in healthy donors (dated by TCRdb to about 2017). Library method: the immunoSEQ multiplex PCR assay. For the multiplex PCR, a mixture combining 60 forward primers for TCR Vbeta segments and 13 reverse primers for TCR Jbeta segments was used. The table comes from immuneACCESS by way of TCRdb, which keeps in-frame sequences with V and J called. Part of the clones is missing from these tables; in studies checked, under half for an unresolved V gene and the rest for unknown reasons. The sample table contains 150,000 or so clones; only one count was recorded for approximately 82% of them. The top ten constitute approximately 1.5% of the sample. Sequencing input: PBMCs. Receptors were obtained from a female donor in good health and CMV-seronegative.

The V gene is TRBV7-9, the J gene TRBJ1-4, with D tentatively TRBD1 (5 bases). CDR1 is SEHNR, CDR2 FQNEAQ, per germline (reference sequence). The CDR3 consists of 16 residues. The ends were cut back, 3 bases at V and 2 bases at J, with 13 bases in the middle. The CDR3 loop reads CASSFGGVETNEKLFF. CDR3 coding DNA: TGTGCCAGCAGCTTTGGGGGGGTCGAGACTAATGAAAAACTGTTTTTT.

V is TRBV7-2 and J is TRBJ2-1; D possibly corresponds to TRBD2 (7 bases). Trimming took 5 bases from V and 7 from J, leaving 21 bases between them. The CDR3 extends over 16 amino acids. Germline V lookup: CDR1 SGHTA, CDR2 FQGNSA. In nucleotides, the CDR3 is TGTGCCAGCAGCCGCCTGGGGGGGCGGGGGAGGAATGAGCAGTTCTTC. Translated: CASSRLGGRGRNEQFF.

The chain links TRBV5-1 to TRBJ1-1; a weak D match, TRBD1 (6 bases). V was pared by 4 bases and J by 1 base, with 11 bases between. The CDR3 has 14 amino acids. Germline values: CDR1 SGHRS, CDR2 YFSETQ. As DNA, the CDR3 is TGCGCCAGCAGCGAAATGGGACAGAACACTGAAGCTTTCTTT. This sequence encodes CASSEMGQNTEAFF.

The J gene is TRBJ2-7, the V gene TRBV28, with TRBD2 matching over 7 bases. J was trimmed by 7 bases and V by 2 bases; bases with no gene match: 8. Germline CDR1 and CDR2: MDHEN and SYDVKM. The CDR3 loop spans 14 amino acids. The CDR3 loop reads CASSLNGLGREQYF. For the CDR3, the DNA is TGTGCCAGCAGTTTAAACGGACTAGGTAGAGAGCAGTACTTC. Looking up the rest from reference TRBV28 and TRBJ2-7 gives the full variable domain: DVKVTQSSRYLVKRTGEKVFLECVQDMDHENMFWYRQDPGLGLRLIYFSYDVKMKEKGDIPEGYSVSREKKERFSLILESASTNQTSMYLCASSLNGLGREQYFGPGTRLTVT.

The chain has TRBV6-5 and TRBJ1-1, with 7 bases fitting TRBD1. This CDR3 has 14 amino acids. Germline V gives CDR1 MNHEY, CDR2 SVGAGI. J gave up 2 bases and V 5 bases, and 5 bases lay outside the gene matches. The CDR3 protein is CASSEWTGNTEAFF. The CDR3 DNA sequence: TGTGCCAGCAGTGAGTGGACAGGAAACACTGAAGCTTTCTTT.

The table lists this clone with a few counts. The chain carries TRBV11-3 and TRBJ1-4, with D possibly TRBD1 on 6 matching bases. CDR3 size: 17 residues. Looked up from germline, CDR1 is SGHNT and CDR2 is YENEEA. V lost 2 bases and J 1 base, leaving 14 bases between the germline ends. The CDR3 sequence: CASSLPTGEETNEKLFF. DNA of the CDR3: TGTGCCAGCAGCTTACCGACAGGAGAAGAAACTAATGAAAAACTGTTTTTT.

The chain is built from TRBV12-5 and TRBJ2-5; D not certain. This CDR3 spans 12 amino acids. Germline V lookup: CDR1 LGHNT, CDR2 FRNRAP. V lost 1 base to trimming and J lost 4 bases, with 4 bases between them. The CDR3 coding sequence is TGTGCTAGTGGTTTGGACTTAGAGACCCAGTACTTC. Its protein is CASGLDLETQYF.

The chain carries TRBV15 and TRBJ2-5, with D unresolved. The better agreement between TRBJ2-7 and the DNA end casts doubt on the J call. Germline V gene lookup returns CDR1 LNHNV and CDR2 YYDKDF (reference sequence). CDR3 length: 14 residues. The CDR3 protein is CATSRDVRGYEQYF. CDR3 DNA: TGTGCCACCAGCAGAGACGTGCGCGGCTACGAGCAGTACTTC.

This clone was seen a few times. The DNA for the CDR3 is TGTGCCAGTAGTATCCCAATGGACAGACCATATGGCTACACCTTC. Translated, it gives CASSIPMDRPYGYTF. The genes are TRBV19 and TRBJ1-2, with D tentatively TRBD1 (6 bases). CDR3 length: 15 residues. Germline CDR1 is LNHDA and CDR2 is SQIVND (reference sequence). The V end was cut by 3 bases, the J end by 5 bases, with 16 bases between.

V usage is TRBV27 and J usage is TRBJ2-1, with 11 bases fitting TRBD2. The V gene end was trimmed by 4 bases and the J gene end by 4 bases; junction bases not matched to a gene: 3. The CDR3 is 15 amino acids. Germline V lookup: CDR1 MNHEY, CDR2 SMNVEV (reference sequence). CDR3 loop: CASSSGLAGYNEQFF. The CDR3 nucleotides are TGTGCCAGCAGTTCCGGACTAGCGGGTTACAATGAGCAGTTCTTC.

The CDR3 coding sequence is TGTGCCAGCAGCTTCTCAGGGGCGGCTTACGAGCAGTACTTC. This gives the protein CASSFSGAAYEQYF. The chain is built from TRBV7-9 and TRBJ2-7; weak D call: TRBD1 (6 bases). The CDR3 has 14 amino acids. Trimming left V 3 bases short and J 4 bases short, with 13 bases between. Germline V gene lookup returns CDR1 SEHNR and CDR2 FQNEAQ (reference sequence).

The genes are TRBV19 and TRBJ1-5, with D possibly TRBD1 on 5 matching bases. In germline, CDR1 is LNHDA, CDR2 SQIVND (reference sequence). This CDR3 has 15 residues. V lost 2 bases and J 5 bases, leaving 13 bases between the germline ends. Here the CDR3 DNA reads TGTGCCAGTAGTATAAGTTTAGACAGCCATCAGCCCCAGCATTTT. Translation gives CASSISLDSHQPQHF.

The chain carries TRBV28 and TRBJ2-7; D perhaps matches TRBD2 (5 bases). Germline V lookup: CDR1 MDHEN, CDR2 SYDVKM. V dropped 2 bases and J dropped 0 bases, with 14 bases sitting between them. CDR3 length equals 16 residues. As DNA, the CDR3 is TGTGCCAGCAGTTTAAGAGGGCTGCCCCTCTCCTACGAGCAGTACTTC. Its translation is CASSLRGLPLSYEQYF.

The chain carries TRBV5-1 and TRBJ2-1; D gene unclear. Germline CDR1 reads SGHRS; CDR2 reads YFSETQ. V dropped 2 bases and J dropped 0 bases, with 6 bases sitting between them. This CDR3 is built from 14 residues. The CDR3 DNA sequence: TGCGCCAGCAGCTTAGCTAGCTCCTACAATGAGCAGTTCTTC. Encoded protein: CASSLASSYNEQFF. Combining the CDR3 with reference TRBV5-1 and TRBJ2-1 gives the whole variable domain KAGVTQTPRYLIKTRGQQVTLSCSPISGHRSVSWYQQTPGQGLQFLFEYFSETQRNKGNFPGRFSGRQFSNSRSEMNVSTLELGDSALYLCASSLASSYNEQFFGPGTRLTVL.

The chain couples TRBV7-8 to TRBJ1-1; the D gene is possibly TRBD1 (6 bases). The CDR3 covers 16 residues. Per the germline V gene, CDR1 is SGHVS and CDR2 is FQNEAQ. V dropped 5 bases and J dropped 2 bases, with 18 bases sitting between them. The CDR3 region has the DNA TGTGCCAGCAGCCCATACAGGGCGGCAAGCAACACTGAAGCTTTCTTT. The encoded protein is CASSPYRAASNTEAFF.

The chain employs TRBV6-1 and TRBJ2-1; 9 nucleotides align to TRBD1. The CDR3 sequence is 15 residues long. J gave up 4 bases and V 2 bases, and 3 bases lay outside the gene matches. CDR1 is MNHNS, CDR2 SASEGT, per germline. CDR3 nucleotides: TGTGCCAGCAGTGAACTGGACAGGGGATACAATGAGCAGTTCTTC. This sequence encodes CASSELDRGYNEQFF.

The chain recombines TRBV7-2 with TRBJ2-5; TRBD2 agrees at 12 bases. The CDR3 has 13 residues. J was trimmed by 5 bases and V by 5 bases; bases with no gene match: 0. Germline values: CDR1 SGHTA, CDR2 FQGNSA. CDR3 DNA sequence: TGTGCCAGCAGCACTAGCGGGGGGGAGACCCAGTACTTC. Its translation is CASSTSGGETQYF.

The rearrangement links TRBV5-1 to TRBJ2-5; the D gene is possibly TRBD2 (5 bases). Matching the DNA end better, TRBJ2-7 makes the J call doubtful. CDR1 and CDR2 (germline): SGHRS, YFSETQ. This CDR3 is 13 amino acids long. CDR3 nucleotide sequence: TGCGCCAGCTCGGAGGCCAGCTCCTACGAGCAGTACTTC. Translation: CASSEASSYEQYF.

The V and J genes are TRBV21-1 and TRBJ2-3; TRBD1 was called by the table and not checked on the DNA. TRBV21-1 is designated a pseudogene. The CDR3 is 20 residues long. CDR3: CASSQIRTGRGWTYTDTQYF. DNA of the CDR3: TGTGCCAGCAGCCAAATCCGGACAGGGAGGGGCTGGACCTACACAGATACGCAGTATTTT.

The chain has TRBV10-3 and TRBJ2-2; TRBD2 aligns across 7 bases. V lost 7 bases and J lost 1; bases outside the gene matches: 0. The CDR3 spans 13 residues. Germline V CDR1 and CDR2: ENHRY, SYGVKD. The CDR3: CAITSGNTGELFF. CDR3 DNA: TGTGCCATCACTAGCGGGAACACCGGGGAGCTGTTTTTT.

The chain joins TRBV5-4 to TRBJ2-2, with 9 bases fitting TRBD1. Trimming at V came to 4 bases and at J to 6 bases, leaving 10 bases not matched to a gene. This CDR3 comprises 16 residues. Germline CDR1 reads SGHNT; CDR2 reads YYREEE (reference sequence). The CDR3 nucleotides read TGTGCCAGCAGCGGTGACCGGGACAGGGTTTCCGGGGAGCTGTTTTTT. It yields the protein CASSGDRDRVSGELFF.

The J gene is TRBJ2-7, the V gene TRBV7-9; the D gene is possibly TRBD2 (5 bases). Between the trimmed V and J ends, which lost 4 bases and 6 bases, there was a span of 13 bases. From germline, CDR1 is SEHNR and CDR2 FQNEAQ (reference sequence). There are 13 residues in the CDR3. The CDR3 sequence is CASSSPLDFEQYF. In DNA, the CDR3 is TGTGCCAGCAGCTCCCCGTTGGACTTCGAGCAGTACTTC.

V and J are TRBV7-3 and TRBJ1-2; D might be TRBD1 (5 bases). The CDR3 loop spans 14 amino acids. The ends were cut back, 3 bases at V and 0 bases at J, with 8 bases in the middle. Germline V gene data show CDR1 as SGHTA and CDR2 as FQGTGA. The DNA of the CDR3 is TGTGCCAGCAGCTTCTCGACAGCTAACTATGGCTACACCTTC. The encoded protein is CASSFSTANYGYTF.

The sample holds a few counts of this clone. This chain joins TRBV4-3 and TRBJ2-6; tentative D call: TRBD1 (6 bases). Germline assignment: CDR1 LGHNA and CDR2 YSLEER. Trimming stripped 0 bases from V and 0 bases from J, with 6 bases between. The CDR3 is made up of 16 amino acids. The CDR3: CASSQDRGSGANVLTF. The CDR3 DNA sequence: TGCGCCAGCAGCCAAGACAGGGGCTCTGGGGCCAACGTCCTGACTTTC.

The chain links TRBV18 to TRBJ1-1, with no clear D. There are 13 residues in the CDR3. The ends were cut back, 3 bases at V and 1 base at J, with 6 bases in the middle. In germline, CDR1 is KGHSH, CDR2 LQKENI. The CDR3 DNA sequence: TGTGCCAGCTCACCCAACAGGAACACTGAAGCTTTCTTT. This sequence encodes CASSPNRNTEAFF.

As to this clone: Additional DNA sequences in this sample encode the identical CDR3. The chain couples TRBV7-2 to TRBJ1-1; a weak D match, TRBD1 (5 bases). Germline V gene data show CDR1 as SGHTA and CDR2 as FQGNSA. V was clipped by 3 bases and J by 5 bases, with 13 bases between them. This CDR3 spans 14 amino acids. CDR3 residues: CASSLTDADTEAFF. CDR3 nucleotides: TGTGCCAGCAGCTTGACAGACGCGGATACTGAAGCTTTCTTT.

The chain couples TRBV6-5 to TRBJ2-7; 9 bases line up with TRBD2. The CDR3 is 15 amino acids. Germline CDR1 MNHEY, CDR2 SVGAGI. V was pared by 4 bases and J by 2 bases, with 6 bases of the junction left unmatched. The CDR3 here is CASSFRTSAPYEQYF. The CDR3 coding sequence is TGTGCCAGCAGTTTCCGGACTAGCGCACCCTACGAGCAGTACTTC.

V and J are TRBV28 and TRBJ2-7; 8 bases line up with TRBD1. Per germline, CDR1 MDHEN and CDR2 SYDVKM. This CDR3 is 12 amino acids long. CDR3 region: CAVSRGQYEQYF. DNA of the CDR3: TGTGCTGTGAGCAGGGGGCAATACGAGCAGTACTTC.